This record covers a single T cell receptor (beta chain). MiXCR, run by TCRdb on the RT-PCR reads, gives a single entry per CDR3 protein. This table has hundreds of thousands of distinct CDR3 sequences, 13% to 15% appearing once. Trimming cost V 6 bases and J 1 base; bases outside gene matches: 3. This CDR3 region has 14 residues. The source material was memory CD4+ T cells from blood. This clonotype was obtained from a female donor in good health, serving as a healthy control. The V gene is TRBV12-3 or TRBV12-4, the J gene TRBJ1-1; 9 positions match TRBD1. Here the CDR3 DNA reads TGTGCCAGCAGGGGACAGGGAGGGAACACTGAAGCTTTCTTT. Protein: CASRGQGGNTEAFF.